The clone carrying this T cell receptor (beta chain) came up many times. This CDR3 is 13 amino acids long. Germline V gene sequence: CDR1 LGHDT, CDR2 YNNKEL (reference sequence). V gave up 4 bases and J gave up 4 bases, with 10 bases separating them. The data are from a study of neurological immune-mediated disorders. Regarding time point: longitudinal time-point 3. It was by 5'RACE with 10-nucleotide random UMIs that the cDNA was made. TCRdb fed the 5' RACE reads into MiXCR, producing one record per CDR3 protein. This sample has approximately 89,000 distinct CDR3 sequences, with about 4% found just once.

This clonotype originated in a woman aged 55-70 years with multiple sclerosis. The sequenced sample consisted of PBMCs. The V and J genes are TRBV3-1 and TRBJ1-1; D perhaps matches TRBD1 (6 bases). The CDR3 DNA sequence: TGTGCCAGCAGCCTCCAACAGGGCACTGAAGCTTTCTTT. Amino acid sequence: CASSLQQGTEAFF.